The entry that follows covers one T cell receptor beta chain sequence. This clone was seen just once. Its antigen is currently not known. No qualities accompany the bases; no much larger clone lies one base away. Interpreted using the paper, the time point label stands for: week 35, safety follow-up. A 20-mer mutant IDH1 peptide at 300 micrograms in Montanide made up each vaccine dose, which was injected subcutaneously together with topical imiquimod. Across visits V03 through V10, patients got a total of eight vaccinations, given in weeks 1, 3, 5, 7, 11, 15, 19 and 23. The donors had newly diagnosed IDH1-mutant astrocytomas of WHO grade 3 or 4 that showed loss of nuclear ATRX. The samples were drawn from NOA16, a multicentre, single-arm, open-label phase I trial in Germany that tested a mutant IDH1 peptide vaccine in humans for the first time. Genomic DNA for TCRB sequencing was isolated from EDTA blood with the DNeasy Blood and Tissue Kit.

CDR1 is given as LGHNA and CDR2 as YSLEER, both from the germline V gene. V was cut back by 0 bases and J by 0 bases, leaving a gap of 20 bases between them. CDR3 length: 19 amino acids, cysteine to phenylalanine. Only the CDR3 DNA is retained, 57 bases long and in frame from the first base. The library came from the immunoSEQ multiplex PCR assay. Rearranged TCR beta chain sequences were amplified using the hsTCRB Kit according to the manufacturer's protocol. TCRB libraries were sequenced on an Illumina MiSeq. The paper's data handling went like this. Demultiplexing, trimming and gene mapping were performed with the kit vendor's proprietary platform. TCRdb re-hosts the immuneACCESS table, in-frame sequences only. Its copies lack some clones; in the studies checked, an unresolved V gene accounts for under half of them, and the cause for the rest is not known. That table is the source of V, J and clone size, and D and trimming were worked out from the DNA. The sample contains some 45,000 clones, 83% of them found a single time. The top ten constitute approximately 5.5% of the sample.

The sample originates from a study of a mutant IDH1 vaccine in newly diagnosed glioma (dated by TCRdb to the early 2020s). Context from the whole study: Vaccination started 4-6 weeks after radiotherapy alone, or was given together with temozolomide cycles in the groups whose treatment included chemotherapy. The 32 treated patients were around 62% male and roughly 40% female, with a mean age of approximately 40 years. Before enrollment, most patients had been given radiochemotherapy with temozolomide as standard therapy, while the rest had received either radiotherapy alone or temozolomide alone. The week-35 safety follow-up was designated visit V12, and the week-47 end of study was designated visit V13. Six visits were used for peripheral blood collection: V03 (baseline), V05, V07, V10, V12 and V13. Longitudinal TCRB deep sequencing was done for roughly 23 treated patients, wherever samples were available for exploratory analyses. What the research found in general, with its limitations: The authors noted that analyses of patient blood samples could not be reproduced because of sample limitations. PBMC samples for TCRB deep sequencing were selected based on availability. Vaccine-induced immune responses across multiple MHC alleles were detected in 90% to 95% of patients. Changes in the top peripheral T cell clonotypes picked up by TCRB sequencing did not appear to be linked to pseudoprogression.

The clonotype comes from a woman between 50 and 59 years old with glioma. The material was PBMCs, obtained from a glioma patient whose treatment included an IDH1 peptide vaccine. This chain joins TRBV4-3 to TRBJ1-1; the D gene is possibly TRBD1, with 6 bases matching. Here is the DNA: TGCGCCAGCAGCCAAGAAGGGGGGGCGGCAGGGGCGCTGAACACTGAAGCTTTCTTT. This gives the protein CASSQEGGAAGALNTEAFF.